These T cell receptor beta chains were read from a single sample in a study of blood T cell repertoires in COVID-19. Only in-frame clones appear in the TCRdb table, and some are missing; sequencing was by immunoSEQ multiplex PCR. The data show about 220,000 clones, with approximately 78% seen just once and 5.2% held by the top ten. The sequencing sample was made of peripheral blood. The receptors here all came from a woman aged 70-85 years with COVID-19, enrolled during active disease. CDR3s include the opening cysteine and the closing phenylalanine or tryptophan. A D gene is named only where the DNA matches it firmly. Part of the rows lack a size; the others show once, few, many or a class for expanded clones.

J gene	V gene	D gene	clone size	CDR3 protein	CDR3 DNA
TRBJ1-2	TRBV18	TRBD1	.	CASSEGTAYGYTF	TGTGCCAGCTCAGAAGGGACAGCTTATGGCTACACCTTC
TRBJ1-5	TRBV7-8	TRBD1	.	CASTPDRVLSNQPQHF	TGTGCCAGCACCCCCGACAGGGTATTGAGCAATCAGCCCCAGCATTTT
TRBJ2-2	TRBV12-3/TRBV12-4	.	.	CASTTREDGELFF	TGTGCCAGCACAACCAGGGAGGACGGGGAGCTGTTTTTT
TRBJ1-3	TRBV3-1/TRBV3-2	.	.	CASSAGQGGGHTIYF	TGTGCCAGCAGCGCCGGGCAGGGAGGAGGACACACCATATATTTT
TRBJ2-7	TRBV7-9	TRBD2	.	CASSSSGTYEQYF	TGTGCCAGCAGCTCTAGCGGGACCTACGAGCAGTACTTC
TRBJ2-7	TRBV7-2	.	.	CASSQGAGWYEQYF	TGTGCCAGCAGCCAAGGGGCAGGGTGGTACGAGCAGTACTTC
TRBJ1-1	TRBV7-3	.	.	CASSLSRNTEAFF	TGTGCCAGCAGCTTATCTCGGAACACTGAAGCTTTCTTT
TRBJ2-2	TRBV19	TRBD2	.	CASRGELAGVVTGELFF	TGTGCCAGTAGGGGCGAACTAGCGGGAGTCGTTACCGGGGAGCTGTTTTTT
TRBJ2-1	TRBV5-1	.	.	CASSLAEQGRELRTNEQFF	TGCGCCAGCAGCTTGGCGGAGCAGGGGCGTGAGTTACGGACCAATGAGCAGTTCTTC
TRBJ1-5	TRBV6-5	.	few	CASRRDSNQPQHF	TGTGCCAGCAGGCGGGACAGCAATCAGCCCCAGCATTTT
TRBJ2-1	TRBV10-3	TRBD2	.	CAISGTSGSNEQFF	TGTGCCATCAGTGGGACTAGCGGGAGCAATGAGCAGTTCTTC
TRBJ2-7	TRBV5-5	.	.	CASSSSLQGGGAYEQYF	TGTGCCAGCAGCTCGTCCCTTCAAGGGGGGGGAGCCTACGAGCAGTACTTC
TRBJ1-2	TRBV5-6	TRBD1	few	CASSPGQAGAYGYTF	TGTGCCAGCAGCCCGGGACAGGCGGGTGCCTATGGCTACACCTTC
TRBJ2-3	TRBV19	.	.	CASTKLGGGVADTQYF	TGTGCCAGTACCAAACTAGGCGGAGGAGTCGCAGATACGCAGTATTTT
TRBJ2-6	TRBV10-3	TRBD1	.	CAISAGTGITAGANVLTF	TGTGCCATCAGTGCAGGGACAGGGATCACTGCTGGGGCCAACGTCCTGACTTTC
TRBJ2-1	TRBV7-2	.	.	CASSGFQGLSYNEQFF	TGTGCCAGCAGCGGTTTCCAGGGTTTATCCTACAATGAGCAGTTCTTC
TRBJ2-3	TRBV20-1	.	.	CSADDSDTQYF	TGCAGTGCTGATGACTCGGATACGCAGTATTTT
TRBJ2-5	TRBV5-6	TRBD2	once	CASSIRAGVAIETQYF	TGTGCCAGCAGTATACGAGCGGGAGTCGCGATAGAGACCCAGTACTTC
TRBJ1-4	TRBV2	TRBD1	.	CASLRAGTGERKLFF	TGTGCCAGCTTACGTGCCGGGACAGGGGAAAGAAAACTGTTTTTT
TRBJ2-3	TRBV11-2	.	few	CASSLEGRGTDTQYF	TGTGCCAGCAGCTTAGAGGGCAGGGGCACAGATACGCAGTATTTT
TRBJ2-1	TRBV28	TRBD1	.	CASGRGQGWRNEQFF	TGTGCCAGCGGCCGCGGACAGGGTTGGAGGAATGAGCAGTTCTTC
TRBJ2-7	TRBV6-2/TRBV6-3	.	.	CASSYTRPPGEQYF	TGTGCCAGCAGTTACACCAGACCTCCAGGCGAGCAGTACTTC
TRBJ2-1	TRBV19	.	.	CASSKTGDRIGLGEQFF	TGTGCCAGTAGTAAGACTGGAGACAGGATCGGGCTTGGTGAGCAGTTCTTC
TRBJ2-6	TRBV3-1/TRBV3-2	.	.	CASSPTGANVLTF	TGTGCCAGCAGCCCCACAGGGGCCAACGTCCTGACTTTC
TRBJ1-4	TRBV3-1/TRBV3-2	TRBD1	.	CAIGQENEKLFF	TGTGCCATCGGACAGGAAAATGAAAAACTGTTTTTT
TRBJ2-1	TRBV29-1	TRBD1	.	CSGGDRVSNEQFF	TGCAGCGGGGGGGACAGGGTATCCAATGAGCAGTTCTTC
TRBJ2-2	TRBV24-1	.	.	CATLNRGRLDTGELFF	TGTGCCACCCTTAACCGGGGTCGACTTGACACCGGGGAGCTGTTTTTT
TRBJ1-4	TRBV27	TRBD1	.	CASSSTGGSRNEKLFF	TGTGCCAGCAGCTCTACAGGGGGGAGCAGGAATGAAAAACTGTTTTTT
TRBJ2-5	TRBV6-5	.	.	CASSYSTAEETQYF	TGTGCCAGCAGTTACTCGACAGCAGAAGAGACCCAGTACTTC
TRBJ1-6	TRBV5-3	TRBD1	.	CARSLDRGLENSPLHF	TGTGCCAGAAGCTTAGACAGGGGACTGGAGAATTCACCCCTCCACTTT
TRBJ1-3	TRBV5-6	TRBD1	once	CASSLDLTGSYGNTIYF	TGTGCCAGCAGCTTGGACCTGACAGGGAGTTATGGAAACACCATATATTTT
TRBJ2-7	TRBV3-1/TRBV3-2	TRBD2	.	CASSQGTSGDEQYF	TGTGCCAGCAGCCAAGGGACTAGCGGGGACGAGCAGTACTTC
TRBJ2-6	TRBV19	TRBD1	few	CASSRGQGKSGANVLTF	TGTGCCAGTAGTCGAGGACAGGGGAAGTCCGGGGCCAACGTCCTGACTTTC
TRBJ1-1	TRBV5-6	TRBD1	.	CASSPGQRTEAFF	TGTGCCAGCAGCCCGGGACAGCGCACTGAAGCTTTCTTT
TRBJ2-1	TRBV11-2	.	.	CASSLDLSDEQFF	TGTGCCAGCAGCTTAGATCTATCGGATGAGCAGTTCTTC
TRBJ1-2	TRBV5-1	.	few	CASSPRAGGYYTF	TGCGCCAGCAGCCCAAGGGCCGGGGGTTACTACACCTTC
TRBJ2-7	TRBV28	.	.	CASSFPGFSSYEQYF	TGTGCCAGCAGTTTCCCCGGGTTTAGCTCCTACGAGCAGTACTTC
TRBJ1-1	TRBV3-1/TRBV3-2	.	.	CASSQMAGLNTEAFF	TGTGCCAGCAGCCAAATGGCGGGCCTGAACACTGAAGCTTTCTTT
TRBJ2-5	TRBV9	TRBD2	.	CASTPGTSGRVRETQYF	TGTGCCAGCACGCCCGGGACTAGCGGGAGGGTTCGGGAGACCCAGTACTTC
TRBJ1-6	TRBV7-3	.	.	CASSSQGGNSPLHF	TGTGCCAGCAGCTCCCAGGGTGGTAATTCACCCCTCCACTTT
TRBJ2-2	TRBV24-1	.	.	CATSDFLSTTNTGELFF	TGTGCCACCAGTGATTTCCTCTCAACAACGAACACCGGGGAGCTGTTTTTT
TRBJ1-5	TRBV24-1	.	.	CATSDWGDRPQHF	TGTGCCACCAGTGATTGGGGGGACCGTCCCCAGCATTTT
TRBJ2-5	TRBV5-1	TRBD1	.	CASSATGAQETQYF	TGCGCCAGCAGCGCCACAGGGGCCCAAGAGACCCAGTACTTC
TRBJ1-1	TRBV3-1/TRBV3-2	.	.	CASSQTATEAFF	TGTGCCAGCAGCCAGACAGCCACTGAAGCTTTCTTT
TRBJ1-5	TRBV6-2/TRBV6-3	.	.	CASSDPDPGGQPQHF	TGTGCCAGCAGTGACCCGGACCCCGGGGGTCAGCCCCAGCATTTT
TRBJ2-1	TRBV7-9	TRBD2	.	CASSSRGGTSENNEQFF	TGTGCCAGCAGCTCTCGGGGGGGGACTAGCGAAAACAATGAGCAGTTCTTC
TRBJ2-3	TRBV7-9	.	.	CASSFYGGTDTQYF	TGTGCCAGCAGCTTTTACGGGGGCACAGATACGCAGTATTTT
TRBJ2-1	TRBV5-4	.	.	CASSLAGRVQGYEQFF	TGTGCCAGCAGCTTGGCGGGCAGGGTTCAAGGTTATGAGCAGTTCTTC
TRBJ2-3	TRBV19	TRBD2	.	CASSPTSGYTDTQYF	TGTGCCAGTAGCCCGACTAGCGGATACACAGATACGCAGTATTTT
TRBJ1-5	TRBV13	TRBD1	once	CASSLTGPNQPQHF	TGTGCCAGCAGCTTGACAGGGCCAAATCAGCCCCAGCATTTT
TRBJ2-1	TRBV9	TRBD2	.	CASSVASGAYNEQFF	TGTGCCAGCAGCGTAGCTAGCGGAGCCTACAATGAGCAGTTCTTC
TRBJ2-7	TRBV28	.	.	CASSLGGVHPYEQYF	TGTGCCAGCAGTTTGGGCGGGGTCCACCCCTACGAGCAGTACTTC
TRBJ1-1	TRBV6-2/TRBV6-3	.	few	CASSYSRNTEAFF	TGTGCCAGCAGTTATAGCCGGAACACTGAAGCTTTCTTT